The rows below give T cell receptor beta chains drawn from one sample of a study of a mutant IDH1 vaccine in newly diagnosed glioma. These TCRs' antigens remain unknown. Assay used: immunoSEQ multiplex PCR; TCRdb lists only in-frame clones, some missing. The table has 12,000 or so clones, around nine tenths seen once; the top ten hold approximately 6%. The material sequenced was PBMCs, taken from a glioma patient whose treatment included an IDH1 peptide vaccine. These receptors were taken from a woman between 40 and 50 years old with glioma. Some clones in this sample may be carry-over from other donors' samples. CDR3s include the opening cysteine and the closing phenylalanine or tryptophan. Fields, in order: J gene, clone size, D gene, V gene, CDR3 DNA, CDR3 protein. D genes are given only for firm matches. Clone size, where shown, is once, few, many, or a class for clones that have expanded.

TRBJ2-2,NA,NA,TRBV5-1,TGCGCCAGCAGCTTGATAGGGGGCACCGGGGAGCTGTTTTTT,CASSLIGGTGELFF
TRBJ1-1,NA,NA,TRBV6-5,TGTGCCAGCAGTCGGGGCAACACTGAAGCTTTCTTT,CASSRGNTEAFF
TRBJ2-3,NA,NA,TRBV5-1,TGCGCCAGCAGCTTGGGAGGGACTAGCACAGATACGCAGTATTTT,CASSLGGTSTDTQYF
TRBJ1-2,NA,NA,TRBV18,TGTGCCAGCTCACCCCCGGAGTTGGCGGATGGCTACACCTTC,CASSPPELADGYTF
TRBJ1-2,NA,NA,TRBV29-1,TGCAGCGTTCGAATCCAGTCTAACTATGGCTACACCTTC,CSVRIQSNYGYTF
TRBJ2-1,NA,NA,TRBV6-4,TGTGCCAGCAGTGCCGACGGCTCCTACAATGAGCAGTTCTTC,CASSADGSYNEQFF
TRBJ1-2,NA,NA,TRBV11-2,TGTGCCAGCAGCTTAAAGGGGAATTGGGATGGCTACACCTTC,CASSLKGNWDGYTF
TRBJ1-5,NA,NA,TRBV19,TGTGCCAGTAGTATAGGGTCGAGCAATCAGCCCCAGCATTTT,CASSIGSSNQPQHF
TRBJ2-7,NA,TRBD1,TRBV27,TGTGCCAGCAAAGAGGGGACAGGGGGCTACGAGCAGTACTTC,CASKEGTGGYEQYF
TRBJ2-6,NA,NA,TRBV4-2,TGTGCCAGCAGCCAAGATATGACAGGATCCTCTGGGGCCAACGTCCTGACTTTC,CASSQDMTGSSGANVLTF
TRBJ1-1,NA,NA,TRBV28,TGTGCCAGCAGTCCTAAGACAGGCACTGAAGCTTTCTTT,CASSPKTGTEAFF
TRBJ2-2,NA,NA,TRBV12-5,TGTGCTAGTGGTTTAGGCGGGGAGCTGTTTTTT,CASGLGGELFF
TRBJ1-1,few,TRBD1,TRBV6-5,TGTGCCAGCAGTTACGGACAGGGAAAAGGGGACACTGAAGCTTTCTTT,CASSYGQGKGDTEAFF
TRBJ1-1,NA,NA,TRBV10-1,TGCGCCAGCAGCCCGGACAGAATGAACACTGAAGCTTTCTTT,CASSPDRMNTEAFF
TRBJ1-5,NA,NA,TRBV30,TGTGAACATTCTCCGGGACACTACAATCAGCCCCAGCATTTT,CEHSPGHYNQPQHF
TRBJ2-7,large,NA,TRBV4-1,TGCGCCAGCAGCCAAGATCGGGGGCTTCACTACGAGCAGTACTTC,CASSQDRGLHYEQYF
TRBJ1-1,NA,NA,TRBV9,TGTGCCAGCAGCGTAGCTGGGGGGTTAAACACTGAAGCTTTCTTT,CASSVAGGLNTEAFF
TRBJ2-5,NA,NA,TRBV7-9,TGTGCCAGCAGCCTAGCTGGGCGGGGTGATTGGGAGACCCAGTACTTC,CASSLAGRGDWETQYF
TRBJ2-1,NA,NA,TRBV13,TGTGCCAGCAGCTTAGGGCGGGATTCCTACAATGAGCAGTTCTTC,CASSLGRDSYNEQFF
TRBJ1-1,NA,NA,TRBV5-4,TGTGCCAGCAGCCCGAGTAGTAACACTGAAGCTTTCTTT,CASSPSSNTEAFF
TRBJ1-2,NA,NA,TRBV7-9,TGTGCCAGCAGCTTAGCGGTGGGTGCCGTACGCGTTAACTATGGCTACACCTTC,CASSLAVGAVRVNYGYTF
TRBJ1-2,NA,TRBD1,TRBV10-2,TGCGCCAGCAGACTGGGACAGGAAAATTATGGCTACACCTTC,CASRLGQENYGYTF
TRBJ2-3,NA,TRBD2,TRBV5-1,TGCGCCAGCAGCTACTCGATAGCGGGAGGAACAGATACGCAGTATTTT,CASSYSIAGGTDTQYF
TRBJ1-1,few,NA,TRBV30,TGTGCCTGGAGTTCCCTGAGGGGAGCCACTGAAGCTTTCTTT,CAWSSLRGATEAFF
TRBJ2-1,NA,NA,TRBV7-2,TGTGCCAGCAGCCCGGGTGCGGGGAGCCCCAATGAGCAGTTCTTC,CASSPGAGSPNEQFF
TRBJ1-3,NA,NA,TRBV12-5,TGTGCTAGTGGACTCGTTGGGGGGAACACCATATATTTT,CASGLVGGNTIYF
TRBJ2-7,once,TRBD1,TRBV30,TGTGCCTGGGCTCCGGGACAGGGAACCTACGAGCAGTACTTC,CAWAPGQGTYEQYF
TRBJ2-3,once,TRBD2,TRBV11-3,TGTGCCAGCAGCCCCGGACTAGCGGGGGCCAGCACAGATACGCAGTATTTT,CASSPGLAGASTDTQYF
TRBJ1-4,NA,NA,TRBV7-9,TGTGCCAGCAGCTTCAGAGATGAAAAACTGTTTTTT,CASSFRDEKLFF
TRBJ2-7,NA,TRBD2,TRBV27,TGTGCCAGCAGCCTTCAGCGGGGACTCTACGAGCAGTACTTC,CASSLQRGLYEQYF
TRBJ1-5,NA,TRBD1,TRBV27,TGTGCCAGCAGTCTTGGACAGGAGGATCAGCCCCAGCATTTT,CASSLGQEDQPQHF
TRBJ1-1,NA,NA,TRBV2,TGTGCCAGAACCTGGGACACTATGAACACTGAAGCTTTCTTT,CARTWDTMNTEAFF
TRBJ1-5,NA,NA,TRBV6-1,TGTGCCAGCAGGGAAACGGGATCCAATCAGCCCCAGCATTTT,CASRETGSNQPQHF
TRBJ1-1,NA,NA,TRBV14,TGTGCCAGCAGAAATATAAAAGGCCTGGCTTTCTTT,CASRNIKGLAFF
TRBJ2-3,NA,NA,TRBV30,TGTGCCTGGAGTGTAGCGAAAATCCGCACAGATACGCAGTATTTT,CAWSVAKIRTDTQYF
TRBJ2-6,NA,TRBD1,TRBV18,TGTGCCAGCTCACCTGCCGGGACAGGAACTGGGGCCAACGTCCTGACTTTC,CASSPAGTGTGANVLTF
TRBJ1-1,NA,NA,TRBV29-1,TGCAGCGTTGAACACATCTATGAAGCTTTCTTT,CSVEHIYEAFF
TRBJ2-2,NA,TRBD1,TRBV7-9,TGTGCCAGCAGGGAGGGACAGGGAAACACCGGGGAGCTGTTTTTT,CASREGQGNTGELFF
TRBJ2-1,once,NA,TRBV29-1,TGCAGCGTTGAACTGGGGGGAAGGACGGTGGATGAGCAGTTCTTC,CSVELGGRTVDEQFF
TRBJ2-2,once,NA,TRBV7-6,TGTGCCAGCAGCTTATCGGTTAGGGAGCTGTTTTTT,CASSLSVRELFF
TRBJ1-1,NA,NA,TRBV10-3,TGTGCCATCAGTGCCCGGGGGGGGGATATAATGAACACTGAAGCTTTCTTT,CAISARGGDIMNTEAFF
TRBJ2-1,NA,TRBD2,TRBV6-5,TGTGCCAGCAGAACTAGCGGGGGGGACAATGAGCAGTTCTTC,CASRTSGGDNEQFF
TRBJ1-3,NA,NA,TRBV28,TGTGCCAGCAGTCCCCTGAGCTCTGGAAACACCATATATTTT,CASSPLSSGNTIYF